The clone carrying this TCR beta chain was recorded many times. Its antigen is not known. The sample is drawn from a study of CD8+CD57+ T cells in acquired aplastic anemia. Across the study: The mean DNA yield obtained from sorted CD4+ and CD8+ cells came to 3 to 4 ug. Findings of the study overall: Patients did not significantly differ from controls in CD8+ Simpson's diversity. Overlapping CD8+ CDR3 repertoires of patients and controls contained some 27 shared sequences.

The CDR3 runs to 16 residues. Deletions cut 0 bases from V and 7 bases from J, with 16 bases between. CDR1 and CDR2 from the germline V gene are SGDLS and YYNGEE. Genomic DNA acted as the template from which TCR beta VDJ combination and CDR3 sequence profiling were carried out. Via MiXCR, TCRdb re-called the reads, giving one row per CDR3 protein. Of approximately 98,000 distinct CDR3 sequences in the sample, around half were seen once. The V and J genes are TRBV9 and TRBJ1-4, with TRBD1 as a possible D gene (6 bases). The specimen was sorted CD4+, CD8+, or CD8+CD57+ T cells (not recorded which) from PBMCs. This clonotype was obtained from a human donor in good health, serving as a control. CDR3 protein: CASSVGSGDVGEKLFF. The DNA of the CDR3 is TGTGCCAGCAGCGTAGGTTCAGGGGATGTGGGTGAAAAACTGTTTTTT.